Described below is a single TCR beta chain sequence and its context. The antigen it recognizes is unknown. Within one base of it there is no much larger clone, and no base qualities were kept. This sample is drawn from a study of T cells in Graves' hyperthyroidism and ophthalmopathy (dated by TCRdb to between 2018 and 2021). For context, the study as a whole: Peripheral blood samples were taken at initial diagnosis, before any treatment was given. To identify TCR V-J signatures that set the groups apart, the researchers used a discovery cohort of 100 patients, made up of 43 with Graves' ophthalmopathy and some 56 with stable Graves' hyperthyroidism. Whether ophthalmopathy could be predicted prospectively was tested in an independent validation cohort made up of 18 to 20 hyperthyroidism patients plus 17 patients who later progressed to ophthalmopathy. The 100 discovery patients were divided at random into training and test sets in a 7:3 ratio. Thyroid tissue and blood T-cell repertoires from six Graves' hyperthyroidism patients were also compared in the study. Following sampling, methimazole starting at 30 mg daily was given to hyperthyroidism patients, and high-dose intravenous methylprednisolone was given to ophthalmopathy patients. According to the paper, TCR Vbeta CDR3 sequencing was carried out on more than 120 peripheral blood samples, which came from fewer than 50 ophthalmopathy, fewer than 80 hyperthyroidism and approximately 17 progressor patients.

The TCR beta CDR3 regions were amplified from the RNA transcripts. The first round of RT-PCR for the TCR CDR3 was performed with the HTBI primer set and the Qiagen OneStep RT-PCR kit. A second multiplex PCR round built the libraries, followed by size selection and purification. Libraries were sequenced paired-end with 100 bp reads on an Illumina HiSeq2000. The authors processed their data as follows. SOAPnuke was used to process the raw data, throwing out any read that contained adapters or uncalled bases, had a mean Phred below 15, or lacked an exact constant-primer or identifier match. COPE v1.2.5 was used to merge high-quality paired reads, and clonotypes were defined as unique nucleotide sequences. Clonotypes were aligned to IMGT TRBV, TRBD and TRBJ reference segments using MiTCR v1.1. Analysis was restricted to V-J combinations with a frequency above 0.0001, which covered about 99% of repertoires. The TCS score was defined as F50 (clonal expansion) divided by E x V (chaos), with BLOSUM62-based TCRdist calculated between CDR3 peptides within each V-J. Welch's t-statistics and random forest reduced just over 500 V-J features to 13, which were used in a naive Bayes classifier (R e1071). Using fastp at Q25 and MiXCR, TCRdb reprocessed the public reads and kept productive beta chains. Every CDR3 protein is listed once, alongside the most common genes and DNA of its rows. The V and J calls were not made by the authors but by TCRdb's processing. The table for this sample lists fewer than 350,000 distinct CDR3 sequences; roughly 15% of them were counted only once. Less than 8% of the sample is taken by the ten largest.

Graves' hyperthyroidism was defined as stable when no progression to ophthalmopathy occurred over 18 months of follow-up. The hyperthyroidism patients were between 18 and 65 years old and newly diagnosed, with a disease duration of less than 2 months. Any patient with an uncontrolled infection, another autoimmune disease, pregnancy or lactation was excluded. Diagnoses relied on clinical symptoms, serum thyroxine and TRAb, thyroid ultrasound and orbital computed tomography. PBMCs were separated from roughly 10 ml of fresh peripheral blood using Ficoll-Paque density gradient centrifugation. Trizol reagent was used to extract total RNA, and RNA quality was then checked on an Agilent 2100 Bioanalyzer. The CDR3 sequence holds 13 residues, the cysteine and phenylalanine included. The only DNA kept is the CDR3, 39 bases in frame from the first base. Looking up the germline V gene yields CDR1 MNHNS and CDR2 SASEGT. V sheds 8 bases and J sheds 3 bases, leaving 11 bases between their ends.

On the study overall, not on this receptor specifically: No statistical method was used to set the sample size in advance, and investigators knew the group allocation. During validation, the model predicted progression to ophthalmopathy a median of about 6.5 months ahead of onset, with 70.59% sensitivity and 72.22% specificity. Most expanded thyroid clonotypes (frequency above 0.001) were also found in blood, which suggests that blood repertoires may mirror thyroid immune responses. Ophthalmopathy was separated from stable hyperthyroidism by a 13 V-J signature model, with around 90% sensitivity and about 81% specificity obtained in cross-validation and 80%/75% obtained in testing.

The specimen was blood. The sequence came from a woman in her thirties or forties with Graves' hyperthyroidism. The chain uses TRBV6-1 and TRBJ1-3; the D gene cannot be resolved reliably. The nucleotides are TGTGCCAGCCTTAAGCCTGGTGGAAACACCATATATTTT. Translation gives CASLKPGGNTIYF.